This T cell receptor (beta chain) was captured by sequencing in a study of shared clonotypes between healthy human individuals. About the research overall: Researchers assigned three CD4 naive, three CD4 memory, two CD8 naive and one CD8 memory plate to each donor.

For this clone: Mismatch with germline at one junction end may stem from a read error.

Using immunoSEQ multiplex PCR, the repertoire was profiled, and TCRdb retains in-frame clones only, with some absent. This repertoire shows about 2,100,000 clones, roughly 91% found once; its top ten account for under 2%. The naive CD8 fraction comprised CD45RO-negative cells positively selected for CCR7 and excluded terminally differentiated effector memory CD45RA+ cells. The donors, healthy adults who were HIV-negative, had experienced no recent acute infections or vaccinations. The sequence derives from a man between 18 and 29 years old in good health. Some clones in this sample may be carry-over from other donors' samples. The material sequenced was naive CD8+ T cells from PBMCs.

CDR3 DNA: TGTGCCAGCAGCTCCGACAGGAGTAGGGTCTTC. Protein sequence: CASSSDRSRVF. The chain carries TRBV28 and TRBJ2-1; a possible D gene is TRBD1 (6 bases). Germline V gene sequence: CDR1 MDHEN, CDR2 SYDVKM. The CDR3 totals 11 residues.